This T cell receptor (beta chain) was documented in a study of shared clonotypes between healthy human individuals. Of note for this clone: Other DNA sequences in the sample encode the same CDR3.

Per the original methods: ImmunoSEQ supplied junction-only sequences lacking quality scores, so filtering was different. Profiled with immunoSEQ multiplex PCR; TCRdb holds only in-frame clones, not every one. D and trimming were read from the DNA, whereas the V and J calls and clone size are those reported in that table. The sample records 650,000 to 700,000 clones, roughly 91% being singletons. CDR1 and CDR2 from the germline V gene are MNHEY and SMNVEV (reference sequence). This CDR3 contains 13 residues. J gave up 4 bases and V 4 bases, and 4 bases lay outside the gene matches. The rearrangement uses TRBV27 and TRBJ2-7, with 7 bases aligning to TRBD1. The sequence was obtained from a man younger than 30 in good health. Some clones in this sample may be carry-over from other donors' samples. The sample was memory CD8+ T cells from PBMCs. Indicated subset: CD45RO+ cells pooled with CCR7-negative TemRA cells. CDR3 sequence (DNA): TGTGCCAGCAGTTGGGGGACAGCGTACGAGCAGTACTTC. Protein: CASSWGTAYEQYF.